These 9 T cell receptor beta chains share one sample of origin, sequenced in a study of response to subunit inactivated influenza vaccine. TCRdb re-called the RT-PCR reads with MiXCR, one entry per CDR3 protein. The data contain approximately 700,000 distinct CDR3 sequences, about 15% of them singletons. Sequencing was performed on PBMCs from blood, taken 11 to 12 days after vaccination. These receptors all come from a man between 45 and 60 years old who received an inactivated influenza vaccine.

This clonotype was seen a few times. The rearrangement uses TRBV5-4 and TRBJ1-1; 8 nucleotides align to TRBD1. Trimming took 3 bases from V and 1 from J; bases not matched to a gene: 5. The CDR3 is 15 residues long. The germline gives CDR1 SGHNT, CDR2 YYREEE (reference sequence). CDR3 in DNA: TGTGCCAGCAGCTCGACAGGGGCTGCGAACACTGAAGCTTTCTTT. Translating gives CASSSTGAANTEAFF.

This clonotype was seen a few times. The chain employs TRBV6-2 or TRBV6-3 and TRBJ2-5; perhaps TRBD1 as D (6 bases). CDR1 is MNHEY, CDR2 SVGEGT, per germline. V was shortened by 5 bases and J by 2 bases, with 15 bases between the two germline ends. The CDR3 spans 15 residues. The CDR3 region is CASSHGTFKQETQYF. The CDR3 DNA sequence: TGTGCCAGCAGTCATGGGACATTTAAGCAAGAGACCCAGTACTTC.

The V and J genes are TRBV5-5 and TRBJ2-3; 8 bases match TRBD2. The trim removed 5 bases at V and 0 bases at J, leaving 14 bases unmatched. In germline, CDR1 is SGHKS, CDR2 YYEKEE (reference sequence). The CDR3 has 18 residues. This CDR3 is CASSPGLGGRRSTDTQYF. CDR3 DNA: TGTGCCAGCAGTCCGGGACTAGGAGGCCGTCGCAGCACAGATACGCAGTATTTT.

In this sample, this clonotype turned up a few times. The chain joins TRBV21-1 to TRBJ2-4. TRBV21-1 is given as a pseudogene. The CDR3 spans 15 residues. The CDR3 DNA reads TGTGCCAGCAGCAACCGGCGGATAGCCAAAAACATTCAGTACTTC. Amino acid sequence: CASSNRRIAKNIQYF.

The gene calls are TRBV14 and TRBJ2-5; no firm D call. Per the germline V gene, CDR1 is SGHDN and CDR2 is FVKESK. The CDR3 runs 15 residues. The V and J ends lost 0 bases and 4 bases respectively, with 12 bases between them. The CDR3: CASSQEDGIRETQYF. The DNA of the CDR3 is TGTGCCAGCAGCCAAGAAGATGGAATTCGAGAGACCCAGTACTTC.

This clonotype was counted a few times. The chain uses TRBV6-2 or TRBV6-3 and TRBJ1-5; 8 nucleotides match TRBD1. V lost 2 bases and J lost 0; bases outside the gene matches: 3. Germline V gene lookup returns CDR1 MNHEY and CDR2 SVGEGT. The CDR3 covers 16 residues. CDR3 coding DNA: TGTGCCAGCAGTTACCCGACAGGGGTTAGCAATCAGCCCCAGCATTTT. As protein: CASSYPTGVSNQPQHF.

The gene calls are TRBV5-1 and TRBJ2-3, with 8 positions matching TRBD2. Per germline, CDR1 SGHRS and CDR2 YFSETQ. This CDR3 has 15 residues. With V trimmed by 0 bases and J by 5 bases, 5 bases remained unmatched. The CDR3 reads CASSLAGTSGDTQYF. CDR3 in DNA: TGCGCCAGCAGCTTGGCTGGGACTAGTGGAGATACGCAGTATTTT.

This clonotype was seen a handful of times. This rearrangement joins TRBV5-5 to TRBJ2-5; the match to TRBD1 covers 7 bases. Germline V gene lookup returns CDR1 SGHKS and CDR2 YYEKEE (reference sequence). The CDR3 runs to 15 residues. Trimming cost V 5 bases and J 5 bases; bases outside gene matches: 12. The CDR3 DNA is TGTGCCAGCAGTTACGCGTCGGACAGGAAGGAGACCCAGTACTTC. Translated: CASSYASDRKETQYF.

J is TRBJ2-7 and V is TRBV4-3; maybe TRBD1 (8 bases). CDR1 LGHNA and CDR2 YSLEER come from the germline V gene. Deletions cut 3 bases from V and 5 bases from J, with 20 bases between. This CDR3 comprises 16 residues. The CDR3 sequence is CASSQVLDRGLNEQYF. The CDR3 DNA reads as TGCGCCAGCAGCCAGGTTCTTGACAGGGGACTAAACGAGCAGTACTTC.